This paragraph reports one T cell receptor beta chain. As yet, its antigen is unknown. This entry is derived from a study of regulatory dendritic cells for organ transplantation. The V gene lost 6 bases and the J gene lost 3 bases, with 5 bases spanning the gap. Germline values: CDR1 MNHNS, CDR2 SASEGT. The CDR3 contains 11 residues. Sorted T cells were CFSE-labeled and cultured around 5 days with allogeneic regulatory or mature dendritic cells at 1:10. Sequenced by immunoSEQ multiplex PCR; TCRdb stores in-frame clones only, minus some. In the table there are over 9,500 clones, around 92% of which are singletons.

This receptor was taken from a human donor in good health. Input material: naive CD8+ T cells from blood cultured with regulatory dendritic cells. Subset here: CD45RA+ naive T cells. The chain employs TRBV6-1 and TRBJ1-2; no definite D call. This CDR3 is CASRLDYGYTF. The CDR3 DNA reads TGTGCCAGCAGGCTTGACTATGGCTACACCTTC.